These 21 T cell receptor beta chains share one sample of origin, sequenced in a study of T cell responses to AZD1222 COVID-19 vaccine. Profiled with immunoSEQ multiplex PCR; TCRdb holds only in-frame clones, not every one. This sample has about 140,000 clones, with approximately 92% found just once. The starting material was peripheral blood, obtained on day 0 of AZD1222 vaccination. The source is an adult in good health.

CDR3 bases: TGCGCCAGCAGCCTATCAGGGGGCAGGGATGGGGCCAACGTCCTGACTTTC. Translated, it gives CASSLSGGRDGANVLTF. The chain recombines TRBV4-3 with TRBJ2-6; TRBD1 aligns across 8 bases. Trimming took 4 bases from V and 3 from J; bases not matched to a gene: 8. The CDR3 has 17 residues. Germline V gene lookup returns CDR1 LGHNA and CDR2 YSLEER.

This CDR3 is CASSLEDGSYEQYF. CDR3 in DNA: TGTGCCAGCAGCCTCGAAGACGGGTCCTACGAGCAGTACTTC. The gene calls are TRBV5-6 and TRBJ2-7; D not certain. Germline V gene data show CDR1 as SGHDT and CDR2 as YYEEEE. This CDR3 spans 14 amino acids. V lost 4 bases, J lost 1 base, and 12 bases lay in between.

The CDR3 DNA reads as TGTGCCAGCAGTTACTCTAGCGGGAGGCCCGATACGCAGTATTTT. Amino acid sequence: CASSYSSGRPDTQYF. The V call is TRBV6-5, the J call TRBJ2-3, with 10 bases that match TRBD2. Germline CDR1 reads MNHEY; CDR2 reads SVGAGI. V shed 0 bases and J 6 bases; nucleotides not matched to a gene: 3. The CDR3 is made up of 15 amino acids.

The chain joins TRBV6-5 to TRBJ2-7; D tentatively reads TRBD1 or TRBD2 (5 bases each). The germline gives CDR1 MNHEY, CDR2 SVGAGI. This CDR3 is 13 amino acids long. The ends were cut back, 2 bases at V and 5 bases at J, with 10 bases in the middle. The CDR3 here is CASSYGGSNEQYF. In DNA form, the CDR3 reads TGTGCCAGCAGTTACGGGGGAAGCAACGAGCAGTACTTC.

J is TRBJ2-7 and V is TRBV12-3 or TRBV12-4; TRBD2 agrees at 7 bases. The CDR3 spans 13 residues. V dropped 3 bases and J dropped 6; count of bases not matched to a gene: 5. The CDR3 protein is CASSFGSGGEQYF. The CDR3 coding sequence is TGTGCCAGCAGTTTTGGCTCGGGGGGCGAGCAGTACTTC.

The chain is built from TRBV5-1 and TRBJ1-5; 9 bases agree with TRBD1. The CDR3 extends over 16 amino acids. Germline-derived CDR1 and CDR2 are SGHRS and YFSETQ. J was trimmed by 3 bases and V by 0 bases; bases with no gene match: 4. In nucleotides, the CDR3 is TGCGCCAGCAGCTTGGGCGGGACAGGGCACAATCAGCCCCAGCATTTT. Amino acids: CASSLGGTGHNQPQHF.

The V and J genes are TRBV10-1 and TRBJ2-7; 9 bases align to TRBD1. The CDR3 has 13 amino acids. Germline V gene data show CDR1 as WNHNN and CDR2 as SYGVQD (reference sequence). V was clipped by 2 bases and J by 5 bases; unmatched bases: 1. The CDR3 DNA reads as TGCGCCAGCAGTGAGGGGACAGGGAACGAGCAGTACTTC. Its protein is CASSEGTGNEQYF.

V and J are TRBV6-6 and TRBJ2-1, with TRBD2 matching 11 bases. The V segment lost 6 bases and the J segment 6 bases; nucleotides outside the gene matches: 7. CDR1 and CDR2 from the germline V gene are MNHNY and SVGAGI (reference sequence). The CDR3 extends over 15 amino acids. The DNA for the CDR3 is TGTGCCAGCAGCCCCGCTAGCGGGGGGTCCAATGAGCAGTTCTTC. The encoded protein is CASSPASGGSNEQFF.

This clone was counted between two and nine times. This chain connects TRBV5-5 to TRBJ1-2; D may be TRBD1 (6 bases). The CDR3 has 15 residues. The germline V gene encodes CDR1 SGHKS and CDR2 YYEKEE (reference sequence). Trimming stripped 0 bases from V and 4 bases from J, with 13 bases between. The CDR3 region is CASSLAGGAGYGYTF. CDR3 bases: TGTGCCAGCAGCTTGGCGGGGGGCGCAGGCTATGGCTACACCTTC.

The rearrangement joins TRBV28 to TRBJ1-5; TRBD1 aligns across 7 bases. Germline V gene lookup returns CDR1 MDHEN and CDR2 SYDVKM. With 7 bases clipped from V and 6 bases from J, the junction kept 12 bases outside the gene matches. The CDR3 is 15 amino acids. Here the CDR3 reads CASTSPAGGSQPQHF. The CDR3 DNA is TGTGCCAGCACCTCTCCGGCAGGGGGGAGTCAGCCCCAGCATTTT.

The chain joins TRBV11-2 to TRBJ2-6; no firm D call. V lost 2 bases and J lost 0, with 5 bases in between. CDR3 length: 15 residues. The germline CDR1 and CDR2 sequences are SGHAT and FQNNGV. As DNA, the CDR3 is TGTGCCAGCAGCTTACGTCACTCTGGGGCCAACGTCCTGACTTTC. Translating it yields CASSLRHSGANVLTF.

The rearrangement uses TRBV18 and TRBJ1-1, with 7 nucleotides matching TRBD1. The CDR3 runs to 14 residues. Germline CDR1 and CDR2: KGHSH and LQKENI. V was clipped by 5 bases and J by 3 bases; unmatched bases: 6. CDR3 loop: CASSTGQSYTEAFF. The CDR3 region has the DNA TGTGCCAGCTCAACGGGACAGAGTTACACTGAAGCTTTCTTT.

The CDR3 nucleotides are TGTGCCAGCAGTTCCGAGGCTAATTCACCCCTCCACTTT. It translates to CASSSEANSPLHF. The chain uses TRBV6-6 and TRBJ1-6; no firm D call. V dropped 4 bases and J dropped 6 bases, with 7 bases sitting between them. Per germline, CDR1 MNHNY and CDR2 SVGAGI (reference sequence). The CDR3 consists of 13 residues.

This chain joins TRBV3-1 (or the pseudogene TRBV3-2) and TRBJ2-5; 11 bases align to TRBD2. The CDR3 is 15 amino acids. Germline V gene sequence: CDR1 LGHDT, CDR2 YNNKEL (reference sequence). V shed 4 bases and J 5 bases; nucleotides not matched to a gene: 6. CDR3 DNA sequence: TGTGCCAGCAGCCTGCCGGTAGCGGGGGGGGAGACCCAGTACTTC. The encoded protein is CASSLPVAGGETQYF.

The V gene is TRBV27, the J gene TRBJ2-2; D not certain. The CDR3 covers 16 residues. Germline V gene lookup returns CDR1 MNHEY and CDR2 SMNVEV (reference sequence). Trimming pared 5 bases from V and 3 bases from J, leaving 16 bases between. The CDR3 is CASSPGPNLDTGELFF. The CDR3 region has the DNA TGTGCCAGCAGTCCCGGGCCGAACCTCGACACCGGGGAGCTGTTTTTT.

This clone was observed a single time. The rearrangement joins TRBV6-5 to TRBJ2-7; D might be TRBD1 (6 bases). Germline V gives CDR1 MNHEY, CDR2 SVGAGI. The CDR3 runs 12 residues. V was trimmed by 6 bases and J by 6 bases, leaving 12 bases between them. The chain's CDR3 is CASSSQGAEQYF. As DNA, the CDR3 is TGTGCCAGCAGCTCACAGGGCGCCGAGCAGTACTTC.

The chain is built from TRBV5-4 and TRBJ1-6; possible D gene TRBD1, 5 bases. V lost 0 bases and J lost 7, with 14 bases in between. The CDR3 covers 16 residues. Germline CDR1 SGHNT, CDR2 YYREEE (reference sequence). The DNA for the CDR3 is TGTGCCAGCAGCTTGGATCGGGGTGGGACCAATTCACCCCTCCACTTT. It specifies CASSLDRGGTNSPLHF.

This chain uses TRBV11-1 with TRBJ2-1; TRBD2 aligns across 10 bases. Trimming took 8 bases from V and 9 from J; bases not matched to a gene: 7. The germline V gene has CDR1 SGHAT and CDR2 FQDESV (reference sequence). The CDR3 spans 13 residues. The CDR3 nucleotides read TGTGCCAGCGCAGCGGGGGGGCCTGGTGAGCAGTTCTTC. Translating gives CASAAGGPGEQFF.

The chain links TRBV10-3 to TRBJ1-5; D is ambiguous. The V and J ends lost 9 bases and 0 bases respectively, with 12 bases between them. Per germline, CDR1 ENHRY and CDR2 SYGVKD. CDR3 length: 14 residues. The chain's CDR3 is CAIPTEGSNQPQHF. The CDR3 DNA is TGTGCCATTCCAACGGAGGGTAGCAATCAGCCCCAGCATTTT.

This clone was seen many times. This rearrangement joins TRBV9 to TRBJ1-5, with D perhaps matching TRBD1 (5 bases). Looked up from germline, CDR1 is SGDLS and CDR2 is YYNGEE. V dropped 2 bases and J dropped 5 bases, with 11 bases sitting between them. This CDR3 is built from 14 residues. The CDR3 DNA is TGTGCCAGCAGCGTCGGGCTGGGGGATCAGCCCCAGCATTTT. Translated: CASSVGLGDQPQHF.

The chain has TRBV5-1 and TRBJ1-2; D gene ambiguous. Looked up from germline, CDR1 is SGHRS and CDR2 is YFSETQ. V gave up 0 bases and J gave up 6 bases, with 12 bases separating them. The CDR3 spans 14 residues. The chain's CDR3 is CASSLGTDFNGYTF. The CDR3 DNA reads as TGCGCCAGCAGCTTGGGGACGGACTTCAATGGCTACACCTTC.